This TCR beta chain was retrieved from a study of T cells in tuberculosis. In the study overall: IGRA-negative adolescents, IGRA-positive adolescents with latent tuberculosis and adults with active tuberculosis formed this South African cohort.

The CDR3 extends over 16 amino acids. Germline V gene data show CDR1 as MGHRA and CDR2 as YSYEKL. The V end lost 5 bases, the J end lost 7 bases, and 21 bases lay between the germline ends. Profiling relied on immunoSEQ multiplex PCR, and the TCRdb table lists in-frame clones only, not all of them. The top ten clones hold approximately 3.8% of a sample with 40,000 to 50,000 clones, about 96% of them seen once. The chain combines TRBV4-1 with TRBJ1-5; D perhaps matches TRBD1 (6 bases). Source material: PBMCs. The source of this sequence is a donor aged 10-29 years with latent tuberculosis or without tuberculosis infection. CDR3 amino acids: CASSSVFKQGNQPQHF. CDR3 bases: TGCGCCAGCAGCTCGGTATTTAAACAGGGAAACCAGCCCCAGCATTTT.